This TCR beta chain was obtained from a study of CD8 T cells in ankylosing spondylitis. Overall study results and limits: Clones tied to disease were said to be significantly enriched in matched ankylosing spondylitis synovial fluid. Seven to nine highly homologous variants formed a TCR beta motif that appeared characteristic of ankylosing spondylitis blood. Certain motif variants had earlier been reported in reactive arthritis synovial fluid and blood.

The ends were cut back, 5 bases at V and 10 bases at J, with 12 bases in the middle. CDR3 length: 12 amino acids. By quantitative 5'-RACE with molecular barcodes, the TCR beta libraries were made. TCRdb reanalysed the 5' RACE reads using MiXCR and keeps one entry per CDR3 protein. The data contain approximately 300,000 distinct CDR3 sequences, around 20% of them singletons. This clonotype was seen a few times. Its antigen is still unknown. The chain uses TRBV12-3 or TRBV12-4 and TRBJ2-1, with D unclear. The receptor comes from a male donor with ankylosing spondylitis or in good health (not recorded which). Sequences were obtained from blood, either unsorted or a sorted T cell fraction (not recorded which). The CDR3 DNA sequence: TGTGCCAGCAGTCCCCTGACGGACGAGCAGTTCTTC. Translated: CASSPLTDEQFF.